Presented here are 21 T cell receptor beta chains from one specimen sequenced in a study of blood T cells in healthy people across ages. The use of a sample-barcoded 5' primer and a J-beta primer mix characterized a second PCR of about 7 to 12 cycles. TCRdb itself ran the 5' RACE reads through MiXCR, one entry per CDR3 protein. The table has hundreds of thousands of distinct CDR3 sequences, roughly 21% seen once. Sequencing was performed on blood. These TCRs come from a man in his 70s in good health.

The chain employs TRBV12-3 or TRBV12-4 and TRBJ2-1; TRBD2 matches at 10 bases. The CDR3 runs to 15 residues. Germline trimming cut 5 bases from V and 5 bases from J; bases unmatched to any gene: 6. The chain's CDR3 is CASSTGTSVDNEQFF. DNA of the CDR3: TGTGCCAGCAGTACCGGGACTAGCGTAGACAATGAGCAGTTCTTC.

Concerning this clonotype: A much larger clone lies a single base off, so this may be a read error. The chain couples TRBV10-3 to TRBJ1-4, with 7 bases aligning to TRBD1. The germline gives CDR1 ENHRY, CDR2 SYGVKD. Germline trimming cut 10 bases from V and 5 bases from J; bases unmatched to any gene: 10. CDR3 length: 14 amino acids. The CDR3 coding sequence is TGTGCCACTGGACAGGAGGCGACGAATGAAAAACTGTTTTTT. Protein: CATGQEATNEKLFF.

This clonotype turned up a few times. This chain joins TRBV18 and TRBJ2-5; 10 bases match TRBD2. TRBJ2-7 matches the DNA end more closely, so the J call is doubtful. From germline, CDR1 is KGHSH and CDR2 LQKENI. This CDR3 spans 16 amino acids. CDR3 in amino acids: CASSPSPAGGPGEQYF. As DNA, the CDR3 is TGTGCCAGCTCACCATCCCCAGCGGGAGGGCCGGGCGAGCAGTACTTC.

This clonotype was counted a few times. The rearrangement joins TRBV14 to TRBJ2-1; D possibly corresponds to TRBD1 (5 bases). The CDR3 length is 14 residues. The germline gives CDR1 SGHDN, CDR2 FVKESK. V shed 2 bases and J shed 3 bases, with 8 bases lying between them. This chain's CDR3 is CASSQWGLYNEQFF. Written as DNA, the CDR3 is TGTGCCAGCAGCCAATGGGGCCTCTACAATGAGCAGTTCTTC. The full variable domain, in which reference TRBV14 and TRBJ2-1 provide the parts outside the CDR3, is EAGVTQFPSHSVIEKGQTVTLRCDPISGHDNLYWYRRVMGKEIKFLLHFVKESKQDESGMPNNRFLAERTGGTYSTLKVQPAELEDSGVYFCASSQWGLYNEQFFGPGTRLTVL.

The chain carries TRBV20-1 and TRBJ2-5; a possible D gene is TRBD1 (6 bases). This CDR3 is built from 13 residues. Germline CDR1 reads DFQATT; CDR2 reads SNEGSKA (reference sequence). V lost 3 bases, J lost 5 bases, and 13 bases lay in between. CDR3 DNA: TGCAGTGCTAGTGAACAGGGCCGTGAGACCCAGTACTTC. It codes for CSASEQGRETQYF.

There are a few counts of this clonotype. This chain uses TRBV12-3 or TRBV12-4 with TRBJ2-1; 8 bases are a match to TRBD2. The junction had 4 bases not matched to a gene; V was cut back by 8 bases and J by 1 base. This CDR3 has 14 residues. CDR3: CASLVAGSYNEQFF. The CDR3 DNA reads TGTGCCAGCTTAGTAGCGGGATCCTACAATGAGCAGTTCTTC.

V usage is TRBV25-1 and J usage is TRBJ2-5; the match to TRBD2 covers 14 bases. Germline V lookup: CDR1 MGHDK, CDR2 SYGVNS. This CDR3 has 14 residues. After removal of 10 bases from V and 5 bases from J, the junction contained 6 bases not matched to a gene. CDR3 amino acids: CATGLAGVGETQYF. CDR3 bases: TGTGCCACGGGACTAGCGGGAGTTGGGGAGACCCAGTACTTC.

This clonotype was seen a few times. A junction end diverges from the germline sequence, so it may reflect a read error. The chain is built from TRBV4-2 and TRBJ1-4, with D hard to call. The CDR3 extends over 15 amino acids. Germline V gives CDR1 LGHNA, CDR2 YNFKEQ. The CDR3 bases are TGTGCCAGCGGCCAAGCTTTATCCACTAATGAAAAACCGTTTTTT. Translation gives CASGQALSTNEKPFF.

The chain joins TRBV20-1 to TRBJ2-2; weak D call: TRBD2 (5 bases). Trimming pared 3 bases from V and 7 bases from J, leaving 15 bases between. CDR1 is DFQATT and CDR2 is SNEGSKA in the germline V gene (reference sequence). CDR3 length equals 14 residues. The DNA for the CDR3 is TGCAGTGCTAGTGAGGCAGGAGCGGTCGGGGAGCTGTTTTTT. Protein product: CSASEAGAVGELFF.

This chain uses TRBV28 with TRBJ2-1, with TRBD2 matching 10 bases. The J segment lost 6 bases and the V segment lost 9 bases, leaving 11 bases of the junction unmatched. This CDR3 region has 15 residues. Germline V CDR1 and CDR2: MDHEN, SYDVKM. The CDR3 nucleotides are TGTGCCAGTGCCGGGACGCCTAGCGGGAGCAATGAGCAGTTCTTC. It encodes CASAGTPSGSNEQFF.

At least ten counts were recorded for this clonotype. The chain links TRBV7-2 to TRBJ2-7; a weak D match, TRBD2 (5 bases). This CDR3 contains 15 residues. Germline-derived CDR1 and CDR2 are SGHTA and FQGNSA. Trimming removed 4 bases at V and 0 bases at J, with 13 bases between. This CDR3 is CASSSRTPFSYEQYF. CDR3 in DNA: TGTGCCAGCAGCTCCAGGACTCCTTTCTCCTACGAGCAGTACTTC.

This clonotype has a count of ten or more. This chain joins TRBV4-1 and TRBJ2-3; D is unclear. The CDR3 loop spans 16 amino acids. Between the trimmed V and J ends, which lost 1 base and 6 bases, there was a span of 17 bases. Germline CDR1 reads MGHRA; CDR2 reads YSYEKL. As DNA, the CDR3 is TGCGCCAGCAGCCAAGGCGGCGTCATGCGTGGCGATACGCAGTATTTT. As protein: CASSQGGVMRGDTQYF.

A few counts support this clonotype. The chain is built from TRBV9 and TRBJ2-1; possibly TRBD1 or TRBD2 for D (6 bases each). The end of the DNA aligns better with TRBJ2-5, so the J call may be wrong. CDR3 length equals 15 residues. Looked up from germline, CDR1 is SGDLS and CDR2 is YYNGEE. This chain's CDR3 is CASSVDGRGGETQYF. CDR3 DNA sequence: TGTGCCAGCAGCGTAGACGGGAGAGGGGGGGAGACCCAGTACTTC.

This clonotype was seen a handful of times. The chain couples TRBV6-4 to TRBJ1-1; D ambiguous. This CDR3 is 14 amino acids long. The germline gives CDR1 MRHNA, CDR2 SNTAGT. V shed 6 bases and J shed 1 base, with 12 bases lying between them. This CDR3 reads CASSPAPGNTEAFF. CDR3 DNA sequence: TGTGCCAGCAGCCCAGCCCCGGGGAACACTGAAGCTTTCTTT.

The chain recombines TRBV5-1 with TRBJ2-1; D uncertain. Germline-derived CDR1 and CDR2 are SGHRS and YFSETQ. Trimming removed 1 base from V and 0 bases from J, with 8 bases in between. The CDR3 contains 15 residues. Here the CDR3 DNA reads TGCGCCAGCAGCTTGAAGGCGAGCTCCTACAATGAGCAGTTCTTC. It encodes CASSLKASSYNEQFF.

This sequence joins TRBV29-1 and TRBJ1-1; TRBD1 might be the D (6 bases). The CDR3 sequence is 11 residues long. Germline V lookup: CDR1 SQVTM, CDR2 ANQGSEA. The DNA of the CDR3 is TGCAGTACCCGGGACACCGGTGAAGCTTTCTTT. As protein: CSTRDTGEAFF.

V usage is TRBV28 and J usage is TRBJ2-5; the match to TRBD2 covers 9 bases. Germline values: CDR1 MDHEN, CDR2 SYDVKM. With V trimmed by 4 bases and J by 4 bases, 7 bases remained unmatched. This CDR3 contains 15 residues. The CDR3 DNA sequence: TGTGCCAGCAGTTCCCATAGCGGGAGCTCAGAGACCCAGTACTTC. This codes for CASSSHSGSSETQYF.

The V call is TRBV5-1, the J call TRBJ2-1, with 14 positions matching TRBD2. V lost 0 bases, J lost 15 bases, and 5 bases stayed unmatched. Germline lookup yields CDR1 SGHRS and CDR2 YFSETQ. The CDR3 consists of 14 residues. CDR3 coding DNA: TGCGCCAGCAGCTTGGAGGGACTAGCGGGAGTCTTGTTCTTC. Translating it yields CASSLEGLAGVLFF.

The CDR3 loop is CSARDAGLGTDTQYF. Written as DNA, the CDR3 is TGCAGTGCTAGAGATGCAGGGTTGGGCACAGATACGCAGTATTTT. This sequence joins TRBV20-1 and TRBJ2-3; maybe TRBD1 (5 bases). Germline CDR1 and CDR2: DFQATT and SNEGSKA (reference sequence). The ends were cut back, 0 bases at V and 1 base at J, with 11 bases in the middle. This CDR3 has 15 residues.

This clonotype was seen more than once but under ten times. The chain is built from TRBV9 and TRBJ2-1; TRBD2 matches at 10 bases. There are 20 residues in the CDR3. Germline CDR1 SGDLS, CDR2 YYNGEE. The V gene end was trimmed by 0 bases and the J gene end by 2 bases; junction bases not matched to a gene: 14. As DNA, the CDR3 is TGTGCCAGCAGCGTAGAGGGGGGGCTAGCGGGGGTTGGGGCCTACAATGAGCAGTTCTTC. Its protein product is CASSVEGGLAGVGAYNEQFF.

This clonotype was observed a few times. The V gene is TRBV2, the J gene TRBJ2-2; D remains ambiguous. Per the germline V gene, CDR1 is SNHLY and CDR2 is FYNNEI. The length of the CDR3 is 14 residues. V was cut by 4 bases and J by 8 bases, with 14 bases left in between. The CDR3 nucleotides read TGTGCCAGCAGTGTCCGGAACGGTGGGGGGGAGCTGTTTTTT. Its protein is CASSVRNGGGELFF. Full variable domain (missing parts from reference TRBV2 and TRBJ2-2): EPEVTQTPSHQVTQMGQEVILRCVPISNHLYFYWYRQILGQKVEFLVSFYNNEISEKSEIFDDQFSVERPDGSNFTLKIRSTKLEDSAMYFCASSVRNGGGELFFGEGSRLTVL.